The next 4 T cell receptor beta chains were all read from a single sample in a study of blood T cell repertoires in COVID-19. Using immunoSEQ multiplex PCR, the repertoire was profiled, and TCRdb retains in-frame clones only, with some absent. The sample has some 220,000 clones; roughly 80% are singletons. Sequenced material: peripheral blood. The receptors originated from a woman aged 70-85 years with acute or convalescent COVID-19.

The chain combines TRBV5-1 with TRBJ2-3; 9 bases map to TRBD2. With 2 bases clipped from V and 4 bases from J, the junction kept 14 bases outside the gene matches. Germline values: CDR1 SGHRS, CDR2 YFSETQ. The CDR3 sequence is 18 residues long. The chain's CDR3 is CASSLGPSSGTRSDTQYF. CDR3 DNA: TGCGCCAGCAGCTTAGGGCCCTCTAGCGGGACTAGATCAGATACGCAGTATTTT.

The CDR3, as DNA: TGCAGCGTTGAAGATATGGATCAGGGGACCACTGAAGCTTTCTTT. It is translated as CSVEDMDQGTTEAFF. This sequence joins TRBV29-1 and TRBJ1-1, with TRBD1 as a possible D gene (6 bases). The CDR3 spans 15 residues. Germline assignment: CDR1 SQVTM and CDR2 ANQGSEA. Between the trimmed V and J ends, which lost 0 bases and 4 bases, there was a span of 15 bases.

This chain joins TRBV6-6 and TRBJ2-5; 7 nucleotides match TRBD1. The CDR3 has 16 residues. The V and J ends lost 10 bases and 5 bases, in that order; junction bases with no gene match: 19. Germline values: CDR1 MNHNY, CDR2 SVGAGI (reference sequence). The CDR3 DNA reads TGTGCCACAGGGGGATCTCCGGGACAAAGTAGGGAGACCCAGTACTTC. Encoded protein: CATGGSPGQSRETQYF.

This rearrangement joins TRBV7-2 to TRBJ2-5; TRBD1 agrees at 9 bases. The CDR3 is made up of 15 amino acids. The ends lost 5 bases at V and 0 bases at J; junction bases unmatched: 4. The germline CDR1 and CDR2 sequences are SGHTA and FQGNSA. This CDR3 is CASSRTGAYQETQYF. CDR3 DNA: TGTGCCAGCAGCCGGACAGGGGCCTACCAAGAGACCCAGTACTTC.